The source of this T cell receptor beta chain is a study of blood T cell repertoires in COVID-19. The wider study: Sites across the United States, Italy and Spain contributed samples from acute and convalescent COVID-19. Nucleic acid was either cDNA or gDNA, and it came from T cells, B-cell-depleted T cells, or PBMCs.

Germline V gene sequence: CDR1 SGHNT, CDR2 YENEEA. V was pared by 1 base and J by 2 bases, with 3 bases of the junction left unmatched. This CDR3 region has 16 residues. Authors' processing steps: Estimation of nucleated cell counts was performed using reference gene primer amplification. The assay was immunoSEQ multiplex PCR, and TCRdb's table has in-frame clones only and misses some. The V and J calls and clone size come from that table; D and trimming were worked out from the DNA. The sample lists about 270,000 clones; roughly 86% were seen once. Sequencing was done on a sample of peripheral blood. The chain combines TRBV11-3 with TRBJ2-7; 12 nucleotides align to TRBD1. The sequence derives from a woman in her fifties or sixties with acute or convalescent COVID-19. CDR3 protein: CASSLAGTGGPYEQYF. In nucleotides, the CDR3 is TGTGCCAGCAGCTTAGCTGGGACAGGGGGCCCCTACGAGCAGTACTTC. Combining the CDR3 with reference TRBV11-3 and TRBJ2-7 gives the whole variable domain EAGVVQSPRYKIIEKKQPVAFWCNPISGHNTLYWYLQNLGQGPELLIRYENEEAVDDSQLPKDRFSAERLKGVDSTLKIQPAELGDSAVYLCASSLAGTGGPYEQYFGPGTRLTVT.